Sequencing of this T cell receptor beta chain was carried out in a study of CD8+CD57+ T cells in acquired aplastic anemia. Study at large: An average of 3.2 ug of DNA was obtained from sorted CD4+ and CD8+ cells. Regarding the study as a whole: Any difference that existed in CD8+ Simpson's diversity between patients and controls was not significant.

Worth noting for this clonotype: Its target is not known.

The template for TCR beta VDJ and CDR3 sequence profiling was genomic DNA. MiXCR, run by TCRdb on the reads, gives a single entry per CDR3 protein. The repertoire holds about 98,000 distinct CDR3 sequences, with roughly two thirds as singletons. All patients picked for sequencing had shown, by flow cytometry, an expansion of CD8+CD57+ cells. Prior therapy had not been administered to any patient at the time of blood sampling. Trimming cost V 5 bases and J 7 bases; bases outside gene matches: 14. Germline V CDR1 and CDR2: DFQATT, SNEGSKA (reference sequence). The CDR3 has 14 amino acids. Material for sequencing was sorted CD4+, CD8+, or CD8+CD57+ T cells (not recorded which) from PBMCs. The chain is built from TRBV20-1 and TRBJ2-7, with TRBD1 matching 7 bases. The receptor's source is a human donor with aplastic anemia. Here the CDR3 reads CSALAGQDLREQYF. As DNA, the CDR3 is TGCAGTGCTTTAGCCGGACAGGATCTTCGGGAGCAGTACTTC.